This T cell receptor (beta chain) was identified in a study of shared clonotypes between healthy human individuals. On the study more broadly: Samples came from a couple of female and three male donors aged 18 to 49. Points from the study as a whole: Since donors were few, the genetic and exposure-history diversity represented was limited.

Donors were healthy HIV-negative adults without recent acute infections or vaccinations. Regarding this clone: Its specificity is not known.

Original data processing: Junction-only sequences without quality scores were provided by ImmunoSEQ, so filtering was different. Produced via immunoSEQ multiplex PCR; TCRdb's table is partial and in-frame only. That table furnishes V, J and clone size, whereas the DNA furnished D and trimming. The data show about 490,000 clones, roughly 78% seen once. V lost 6 bases, J lost 5 bases, and 9 bases stayed unmatched. Germline-derived CDR1 and CDR2 are SNHLY and FYNNEI. This CDR3 region has 17 residues. The V call is TRBV2, the J call TRBJ1-6, with 11 bases matching TRBD1. The source material was PBMCs. The clonotype originates from a woman aged 40 to 50 in good health. Some clones in this sample may be carry-over from other donors' samples. The CDR3 sequence: CASRGDRGTRDNSPLHF. CDR3 DNA sequence: TGTGCCAGCAGGGGGGACAGGGGGACCAGGGATAATTCACCCCTCCACTTT. Looking up the rest from reference TRBV2 and TRBJ1-6 gives the full variable domain: EPEVTQTPSHQVTQMGQEVILRCVPISNHLYFYWYRQILGQKVEFLVSFYNNEISEKSEIFDDQFSVERPDGSNFTLKIRSTKLEDSAMYFCASRGDRGTRDNSPLHFGNGTRLTVT.